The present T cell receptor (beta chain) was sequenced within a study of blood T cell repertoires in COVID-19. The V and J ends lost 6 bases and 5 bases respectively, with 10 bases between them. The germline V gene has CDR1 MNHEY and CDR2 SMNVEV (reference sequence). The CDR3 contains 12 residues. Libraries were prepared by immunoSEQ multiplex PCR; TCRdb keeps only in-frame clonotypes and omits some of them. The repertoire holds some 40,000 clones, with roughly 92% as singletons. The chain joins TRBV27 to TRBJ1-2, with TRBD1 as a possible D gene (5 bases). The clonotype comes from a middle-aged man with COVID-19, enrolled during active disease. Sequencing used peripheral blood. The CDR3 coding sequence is TGTGCCAGCAGCGACAGAACTTATGGCTACACCTTC. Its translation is CASSDRTYGYTF.